The rows below give T cell receptor beta chains drawn from one sample of a study of T cell responses to AZD1222 COVID-19 vaccine. This table comes from immunoSEQ multiplex PCR, and its TCRdb copy is limited to in-frame clones, with some not included. The profile shows approximately 150,000 clones, approximately 91% of them singletons. The sample here was peripheral blood, taken 28 days after the second AZD1222 dose. The receptors shown here come from an adult who received the AZD1222 COVID-19 vaccine. Both conserved end residues are part of each CDR3. A D gene is named only where the DNA matches it firmly. For some rows the clone size is stated as once, few or many, or as a class when expanded; others skip it.

v_gene	d_gene	j_gene	abundance	len	CDR3aa	CDR3nt
TRBV19	TRBD1	TRBJ1-1	-	13	CASSRQGGTEAFF	TGTGCCAGTAGTCGACAGGGTGGAACTGAAGCTTTCTTT
TRBV5-6	TRBD1	TRBJ2-7	-	16	CASSLAAQTGGNEQYF	TGTGCCAGCAGCTTGGCCGCGCAGACAGGGGGCAACGAGCAGTACTTC
TRBV5-6	TRBD1	TRBJ2-7	-	15	CASSLKGQDYYEQYF	TGTGCCAGCAGCCTGAAGGGACAGGACTACTACGAGCAGTACTTC
TRBV6-5	-	TRBJ2-7	few	13	CASSYAPPYEQYF	TGTGCCAGCAGTTACGCGCCCCCCTACGAGCAGTACTTC
TRBV7-3	TRBD2	TRBJ2-1	-	15	CASSALAGGPHEQFF	TGTGCCAGCAGCGCGCTAGCGGGAGGGCCCCATGAGCAGTTCTTC
TRBV27	TRBD1	TRBJ1-1	-	17	CASSLSRDRRMNTEAFF	TGTGCCAGCAGTTTAAGTCGGGACAGGCGAATGAACACTGAAGCTTTCTTT
TRBV19	TRBD2	TRBJ2-1	-	16	CASSTGDRLAYNEQFF	TGTGCCAGCAGTACAGGTGATCGACTAGCTTACAATGAGCAGTTCTTC
TRBV5-1	-	TRBJ1-1	-	14	CASSLERVNTEAFF	TGCGCCAGCAGCTTGGAACGGGTGAACACTGAAGCTTTCTTT
TRBV29-1	-	TRBJ2-5	-	13	CSGGPAGRETQYF	TGCAGCGGGGGGCCGGCCGGGCGAGAGACCCAGTACTTC
TRBV6-5	-	TRBJ1-1	once	15	CASSYYGAGDTEAFF	TGTGCCAGCAGTTACTATGGGGCCGGGGACACTGAAGCTTTCTTT
TRBV27	-	TRBJ2-5	-	13	CASSLMPGKAQYF	TGTGCCAGCAGTTTAATGCCTGGGAAGGCCCAGTACTTC
TRBV19	-	TRBJ2-5	-	11	CASSTAETQYF	TGTGCCAGTAGTACCGCGGAGACCCAGTACTTC
TRBV7-9	TRBD2	TRBJ2-1	few	16	CASSLQLAGEYNEQFF	TGTGCCAGCAGCTTACAACTAGCGGGAGAATACAATGAGCAGTTCTTC
TRBV2	-	TRBJ2-2	-	14	CASRQGMNTGELFF	TGTGCCAGCAGACAGGGAATGAACACCGGGGAGCTGTTTTTT
TRBV11-2	-	TRBJ2-7	-	15	CASSPLGFITYEQYF	TGTGCCAGCAGCCCACTAGGTTTCATTACCTACGAGCAGTACTTC
TRBV6-1	-	TRBJ1-2	-	16	CASSEEGGTQNYGYTF	TGTGCCAGCAGTGAAGAAGGCGGGACACAAAACTATGGCTACACCTTC
TRBV5-4	TRBD1	TRBJ1-2	-	14	CASSSGQGVSGYTF	TGTGCCAGCAGCTCGGGACAGGGGGTCTCTGGCTACACCTTC
TRBV13	-	TRBJ2-1	-	14	CASSYPSVGDEQFF	TGTGCCAGCAGCTACCCAAGTGTCGGGGATGAGCAGTTCTTC
TRBV7-3	-	TRBJ2-2	once	13	CASSSGGPGELFF	TGTGCCAGCAGCTCTGGGGGGCCCGGGGAGCTGTTTTTT
TRBV7-9	TRBD1	TRBJ2-5	-	16	CASSLGSTGVLETQYF	TGTGCCAGCAGCTTAGGAAGCACAGGGGTTTTGGAGACCCAGTACTTC
TRBV28	TRBD1	TRBJ1-2	-	17	CASSSGGSGGDHYGYTF	TGTGCCAGCAGTTCCGGAGGGTCAGGGGGCGACCACTATGGCTACACCTTC
TRBV7-2	-	TRBJ2-1	-	18	CASSGPRTATSSYNEQFF	TGTGCCAGCAGCGGCCCTAGGACAGCCACAAGCTCCTACAATGAGCAGTTCTTC
TRBV5-1	-	TRBJ1-2	-	15	CASTPSEGGWYGYTF	TGCGCCAGCACCCCCTCCGAGGGGGGTTGGTATGGCTACACCTTC
TRBV3-1/TRBV3-2	-	TRBJ2-1	-	15	CASSQQVFSYNEQFF	TGTGCCAGCAGCCAACAAGTTTTCTCCTACAATGAGCAGTTCTTC
TRBV19	-	TRBJ1-5	once	13	CATTRGSNQPQHF	TGTGCCACCACGCGGGGGAGCAATCAGCCCCAGCATTTT
TRBV19	TRBD1	TRBJ1-2	-	15	CASSLRDRVNYGYTF	TGTGCCAGTAGTCTCCGGGACAGGGTCAACTATGGCTACACCTTC
TRBV6-1	TRBD1	TRBJ1-4	once	16	CASSEAFGTADEKLFF	TGTGCCAGCAGTGAAGCTTTCGGGACAGCGGATGAAAAACTGTTTTTT
TRBV4-1	TRBD2	TRBJ2-2	once	18	CASSQAASGRAGTGELFF	TGCGCCAGCAGCCAAGCTGCTAGCGGGAGGGCGGGGACCGGGGAGCTGTTTTTT
TRBV5-1	TRBD1	TRBJ2-5	-	16	CASSSGTGGIGETQYF	TGCGCCAGCAGCTCAGGGACAGGGGGTATAGGAGAGACCCAGTACTTC
TRBV19	TRBD1	TRBJ1-4	-	13	CASSFGQGRKLFF	TGTGCCAGTAGTTTCGGACAGGGGCGAAAACTGTTTTTT
TRBV3-1/TRBV3-2	-	TRBJ1-5	-	14	CASSHRHSNQPQHF	TGTGCCAGCAGCCACCGACATAGCAATCAGCCCCAGCATTTT
TRBV7-9	TRBD2	TRBJ2-5	-	13	CASSRGGGETQYF	TGTGCCAGCAGCCGGGGGGGAGGAGAGACCCAGTACTTC
TRBV19	-	TRBJ1-2	-	12	CASSIGGLGYTF	TGTGCCAGTAGTATAGGGGGGCTTGGCTACACCTTC
TRBV3-1/TRBV3-2	-	TRBJ1-1	once	12	CASSQRGLEAFF	TGTGCCAGCAGCCAAAGGGGTCTCGAAGCTTTCTTT
TRBV2	TRBD2	TRBJ2-3	-	19	CASSVEGPLAGGQADTQYF	TGTGCCAGCAGTGTCGAGGGCCCGCTAGCGGGGGGGCAAGCAGATACGCAGTATTTT
TRBV10-3	TRBD1	TRBJ1-1	-	14	CAISPDREGTEAFF	TGTGCCATCAGTCCGGACAGGGAGGGCACTGAAGCTTTCTTT
TRBV12-5	-	TRBJ1-1	-	19	CASGEWVPRTVREGTEAFF	TGTGCTAGTGGGGAGTGGGTCCCCCGGACAGTTAGGGAAGGGACTGAAGCTTTCTTT
TRBV5-5	-	TRBJ1-1	once	12	CASSIGQYEAFF	TGTGCCAGCAGCATTGGACAGTATGAAGCTTTCTTT
TRBV5-1	-	TRBJ2-7	few	15	CASSYTSQGYDEQYF	TGCGCCAGCAGTTACACTAGCCAGGGTTATGACGAGCAGTACTTC
TRBV3-1/TRBV3-2	-	TRBJ1-5	-	14	CASSHRSLGQPQHF	TGTGCCAGCAGCCACCGATCTCTTGGTCAGCCCCAGCATTTT
TRBV18	-	TRBJ2-1	-	16	CASSFLGKDTYNEQFF	TGTGCCAGCTCGTTCTTGGGGAAGGACACCTACAATGAGCAGTTCTTC
TRBV18	-	TRBJ1-3	-	18	CASSPTLYRGGSGNTIYF	TGTGCCAGCTCACCGACGTTATATCGCGGGGGCTCTGGAAACACCATATATTTT
TRBV7-9	-	TRBJ1-3	-	17	CASSSTSGKLGGNTIYF	TGTGCCAGCAGCAGCACGTCTGGGAAACTCGGGGGAAACACCATATATTTT
TRBV11-2	-	TRBJ2-2	-	12	CASSLMTGELFF	TGTGCCAGCAGCTTAATGACCGGGGAGCTGTTTTTT
TRBV6-5	TRBD1	TRBJ1-2	-	14	CASTADRTNYGYTF	TGTGCCAGCACCGCGGACAGGACTAACTATGGCTACACCTTC
TRBV5-1	-	TRBJ2-5	few	13	CASSLDGPGTQYF	TGCGCCAGCAGCTTGGATGGGCCAGGGACCCAGTACTTC
TRBV10-1	TRBD2	TRBJ2-3	-	16	CASSEAVDSGADTQYF	TGCGCCAGCAGTGAGGCCGTTGATAGCGGGGCAGATACGCAGTATTTT
TRBV19	-	TRBJ2-2	-	15	CASSIRDARTGELFF	TGTGCCAGTAGTATCCGGGACGCCCGCACCGGGGAGCTGTTTTTT
TRBV19	-	TRBJ1-5	-	12	CASSPRAGVQHF	TGTGCCAGTAGTCCGCGGGCGGGGGTTCAGCATTTT
TRBV5-6	-	TRBJ1-5	-	13	CASSLNSNQPQHF	TGTGCCAGCAGCCTGAATAGCAATCAGCCCCAGCATTTT
TRBV9	-	TRBJ1-3	-	13	CASRRDRGNTIYF	TGTGCCAGCAGAAGGGATAGAGGAAACACCATATATTTT
TRBV2	-	TRBJ1-2	-	13	CASSVDGNYGYTF	TGTGCCAGCAGTGTGGACGGCAACTATGGCTACACCTTC
TRBV19	-	TRBJ1-1	-	14	CASSILAGNTEAFF	TGTGCCAGTAGTATACTGGCTGGGAACACTGAAGCTTTCTTT
TRBV2	-	TRBJ1-2	-	15	CASSGEGLVSGGYTF	TGTGCCAGCAGTGGGGAAGGGCTGGTGTCGGGCGGCTACACCTTC
TRBV18	-	TRBJ1-4	-	15	CASSLFVGPNEKLFF	TGTGCCAGCTCACTCTTCGTGGGGCCGAATGAAAAACTGTTTTTT